The 32 T cell receptor beta chains listed next were all sequenced from one sample in a study of cytomegalovirus exposure and HLA in healthy donors. Primers included in the PCR were 60 Vbeta and 13 Jbeta primers. TCRdb's table, derived via immunoSEQ multiplex PCR, lists solely in-frame clones and lacks some. The table has roughly 150,000 clones, around 80% seen once. Material: PBMCs. The receptors shown here come from a woman between 35 and 50 years old in good health and CMV-seronegative.

This chain joins TRBV18 and TRBJ2-5; 7 nucleotides align to TRBD2. The CDR3 runs to 16 residues. Germline loops: CDR1 KGHSH, CDR2 LQKENI. The V and J ends lost 1 base and 2 bases, in that order; junction bases with no gene match: 7. Here the CDR3 DNA reads TGTGCCAGCTCACCACTGCGCGTGGGAGGGCAAGAGACCCAGTACTTC. Amino acid sequence: CASSPLRVGGQETQYF.

CDR3 sequence (DNA): TGTGCCAGCAGCTTAGGGGGGCCGAACACTGAAGCTTTCTTT. It specifies CASSLGGPNTEAFF. The chain links TRBV7-9 to TRBJ1-1; the D gene is possibly TRBD1 (6 bases). The CDR3 runs 14 residues. The germline V and J ends were trimmed by 1 base and 1 base, with 7 bases remaining between them. Germline V gene lookup returns CDR1 SEHNR and CDR2 FQNEAQ (reference sequence).

The chain joins TRBV29-1 to TRBJ2-1, with 7 bases identical to TRBD2. The CDR3 totals 14 residues. CDR1 and CDR2 (germline): SQVTM, ANQGSEA. Trimming removed 3 bases from V and 7 bases from J; junction bases left unmatched: 9. Here the CDR3 DNA reads TGCAGCGTTGACGGGCTAGCGGAGGGGAATGAGCAGTTCTTC. It yields the protein CSVDGLAEGNEQFF.

V usage is TRBV28 and J usage is TRBJ2-5; D perhaps matches TRBD1 (5 bases). V lost 3 bases and J 4 bases, leaving 15 bases between the germline ends. The CDR3 runs to 15 residues. CDR1 MDHEN and CDR2 SYDVKM come from the germline V gene. The CDR3 loop reads CASSFLQGLGETQYF. As DNA, the CDR3 is TGTGCCAGCAGTTTCTTGCAGGGCCTGGGAGAGACCCAGTACTTC.

The V and J genes are TRBV30 and TRBJ2-5, with D possibly TRBD2 on 6 matching bases. Per germline, CDR1 GTSNPN and CDR2 SVGIG (reference sequence). V was trimmed by 0 bases and J by 0 bases, leaving 11 bases between them. This CDR3 contains 15 residues. This CDR3 reads CAWSVWGENQETQYF. As DNA, the CDR3 is TGTGCCTGGAGTGTTTGGGGGGAGAACCAAGAGACCCAGTACTTC.

This sequence joins TRBV7-8 and TRBJ2-7, with D maybe TRBD2 (6 bases). The CDR3 is 16 residues long. Germline V lookup: CDR1 SGHVS, CDR2 FQNEAQ. V was clipped by 5 bases and J by 0 bases, with 17 bases between them. CDR3 sequence reads: CASSAYRLGFSYEQYF. CDR3 DNA: TGTGCCAGCAGCGCGTACCGACTAGGCTTCTCCTACGAGCAGTACTTC.

This clone has only a few counts. V gene TRBV28 combines with J gene TRBJ1-5; 7 bases align to TRBD1. Losses at the gene ends were 6 bases for V and 5 bases for J; bases not matched to a gene: 10. Germline lookup yields CDR1 MDHEN and CDR2 SYDVKM. The CDR3 loop spans 15 amino acids. CDR3 sequence (DNA): TGTGCCAGCAGGAAGGGGGACAGCCAATATCAGCCCCAGCATTTT. It yields the protein CASRKGDSQYQPQHF.

The V call is TRBV6-1, the J call TRBJ1-5, with 9 bases lining up with TRBD1. Germline-derived CDR1 and CDR2 are MNHNS and SASEGT. CDR3 length: 17 residues. V trimming: 0 bases; J trimming: 7 bases; junction bases outside the gene matches: 10. Here the CDR3 DNA reads TGTGCCAGCAGTGAAGCCCCAGGACAGGGGTTAGGGCAGCCCCAGCATTTT. Protein sequence: CASSEAPGQGLGQPQHF.

The chain joins TRBV7-9 to TRBJ1-4, with TRBD1 identical over 7 bases. The J segment lost 4 bases and the V segment lost 0 bases, leaving 5 bases of the junction unmatched. Germline CDR1 reads SEHNR; CDR2 reads FQNEAQ (reference sequence). This CDR3 has 16 amino acids. CDR3 nucleotide sequence: TGTGCCAGCAGCTTAGCGGGGACAGCAAGTAATGAAAAACTGTTTTTT. Its protein product is CASSLAGTASNEKLFF.

This clone was seen a handful of times. CDR3 amino acids: CASSTGVGGRGSTDTQYF. DNA for the CDR3: TGCGCCAGCAGCACCGGAGTGGGCGGGAGAGGTAGCACAGATACGCAGTATTTT. This chain joins TRBV5-1 and TRBJ2-3; 7 nucleotides agree with TRBD2. The ends lost 4 bases at V and 0 bases at J; junction bases unmatched: 14. The CDR3 spans 18 residues. The germline V gene has CDR1 SGHRS and CDR2 YFSETQ.

The chain has TRBV28 and TRBJ2-1, with TRBD2 matching over 9 bases. Germline CDR1 and CDR2: MDHEN and SYDVKM. The V and J ends lost 2 bases and 8 bases, in that order; junction bases with no gene match: 10. This CDR3 has 16 residues. CDR3 sequence (DNA): TGTGCCAGCAGTTTAGTATATAGCGGGAGTAGAGATGAGCAGTTCTTC. Its protein product is CASSLVYSGSRDEQFF.

The V and J genes are TRBV5-1 and TRBJ1-3, with D possibly TRBD1 on 6 matching bases. V lost 5 bases, J lost 0 bases, and 12 bases lay in between. CDR1 and CDR2 (germline): SGHRS, YFSETQ. CDR3 length: 15 residues. The CDR3 coding sequence is TGCGCCAGCAGATCGGGGGGCTCCTCTGGAAACACCATATATTTT. Protein product: CASRSGGSSGNTIYF. The full variable domain, rest sourced from reference TRBV5-1 and TRBJ1-3, is KAGVTQTPRYLIKTRGQQVTLSCSPISGHRSVSWYQQTPGQGLQFLFEYFSETQRNKGNFPGRFSGRQFSNSRSEMNVSTLELGDSALYLCASRSGGSSGNTIYFGEGSWLTVV.

The chain carries TRBV7-6 and TRBJ2-2; TRBD1 agrees at 10 bases. The CDR3 length is 15 residues. Germline-derived CDR1 and CDR2 are SGHVS and FNYEAQ. The trim removed 10 bases at V and 5 bases at J, leaving 10 bases unmatched. Here the CDR3 reads CATYPGQGRTGELFF. The CDR3 DNA reads TGTGCCACCTATCCGGGACAGGGGAGGACCGGGGAGCTGTTTTTT. Supplemented by reference TRBV7-6 and TRBJ2-2, the full variable domain reads GAGVSQSPRYKVTKRGQDVALRCDPISGHVSLYWYRQALGQGPEFLTYFNYEAQQDKSGLPNDRFSAERPEGSISTLTIQRTEQRDSAMYRCATYPGQGRTGELFFGEGSRLTVL.

The J gene is TRBJ1-1, the V gene TRBV4-1, with D unresolved. Per the germline V gene, CDR1 is MGHRA and CDR2 is YSYEKL. The CDR3 contains 19 residues. The ends were cut back, 0 bases at V and 0 bases at J, with 20 bases in the middle. The CDR3 DNA reads TGCGCCAGCAGCCAAGAGGGCATAGGAACAGTTAACATGAACACTGAAGCTTTCTTT. Protein sequence: CASSQEGIGTVNMNTEAFF.

The chain employs TRBV9 and TRBJ2-7; 8 bases match TRBD1. The CDR3 is 15 residues long. CDR1 is SGDLS, CDR2 YYNGEE, per germline. V was pared by 3 bases and J by 5 bases, with 10 bases of the junction left unmatched. The DNA for the CDR3 is TGTGCCAGCAGCGCGTCGACAGGGGATGTCCACGAGCAGTACTTC. Its protein product is CASSASTGDVHEQYF.

This chain uses TRBV30 with TRBJ1-1; 7 bases are a match to TRBD1. This CDR3 spans 12 amino acids. V lost 2 bases, J lost 7 bases, and 4 bases stayed unmatched. The germline V gene encodes CDR1 GTSNPN and CDR2 SVGIG (reference sequence). CDR3 protein: CAWSPRDSEAFF. The CDR3 coding sequence is TGTGCCTGGAGTCCCCGGGACAGTGAAGCTTTCTTT.

The chain uses TRBV7-9 and TRBJ2-5; perhaps TRBD1 as D (5 bases). V lost 3 bases and J lost 5, with 7 bases in between. CDR3 length equals 12 residues. Germline V gene lookup returns CDR1 SEHNR and CDR2 FQNEAQ (reference sequence). Here the CDR3 reads CASSLAGETQYF. Written as DNA, the CDR3 is TGTGCCAGCAGCTTGGCAGGGGAGACCCAGTACTTC.

V is TRBV27 and J is TRBJ1-5; no reliable D call. Germline-derived CDR1 and CDR2 are MNHEY and SMNVEV (reference sequence). This CDR3 region has 13 residues. V dropped 5 bases and J dropped 2 bases, with 7 bases sitting between them. CDR3 bases: TGTGCCAGCAGTCCTTCGGGCAATCAGCCCCAGCATTTT. Translating it yields CASSPSGNQPQHF.

This clone was picked up one time. V usage is TRBV9 and J usage is TRBJ2-2, with 11 positions matching TRBD1. V gave up 7 bases and J gave up 0 bases; unmatched junction bases: 17. The CDR3 sequence is 20 residues long. CDR1 SGDLS and CDR2 YYNGEE come from the germline V gene. Written as DNA, the CDR3 is TGTGCCAGCCCCCCCCGGGATGGTCGGGGACAGGGGGCGAACACCGGGGAGCTGTTTTTT. It is translated as CASPPRDGRGQGANTGELFF.

The chain carries TRBV25-1 and TRBJ1-2; D is undetermined. Trimming took off 4 bases at V and 4 bases at J, with 7 bases between the two ends. Looked up from germline, CDR1 is MGHDK and CDR2 is SYGVNS. This CDR3 spans 12 amino acids. In DNA form, the CDR3 reads TGTGCCAGCAGTGGGAACAGCTATGGCTACACCTTC. Encoded protein: CASSGNSYGYTF.

This chain links TRBV5-4 with TRBJ2-7, with 9 bases matching TRBD2. The CDR3 is 16 amino acids. Germline V gene data show CDR1 as SGHNT and CDR2 as YYREEE (reference sequence). The trim removed 5 bases at V and 1 base at J, leaving 10 bases unmatched. The CDR3 nucleotides are TGTGCCAGCAGTCGGGGTCTAGCGGGACAGTCCTACGAGCAGTACTTC. This translates into CASSRGLAGQSYEQYF. The full variable domain, its missing parts supplied by reference TRBV5-4 and TRBJ2-7, is ETGVTQSPTHLIKTRGQQVTLRCSSQSGHNTVSWYQQALGQGPQFIFQYYREEENGRGNFPPRFSGLQFPNYSSELNVNALELDDSALYLCASSRGLAGQSYEQYFGPGTRLTVT.

The V call is TRBV2, the J call TRBJ2-7, with 7 bases aligning to TRBD1. Germline CDR1 is SNHLY and CDR2 is FYNNEI. J gave up 2 bases and V 11 bases, and 12 bases lay outside the gene matches. This CDR3 comprises 14 residues. In DNA, the CDR3 is TGTGCCGTAGGTTCGAGGACAGGAACCTACGAGCAGTACTTC. This sequence encodes CAVGSRTGTYEQYF.

V and J are TRBV28 and TRBJ1-5, with 9 bases matching TRBD1. CDR1 MDHEN and CDR2 SYDVKM come from the germline V gene. The CDR3 is 11 amino acids. Germline trimming cut 7 bases from V and 12 bases from J; bases unmatched to any gene: 4. The CDR3 sequence is CASTGDRDQHF. The CDR3 DNA sequence: TGTGCCAGCACCGGGGACAGGGACCAGCATTTT.

The chain links TRBV5-1 to TRBJ2-1; TRBD2 matches 9 bases. Germline V CDR1 and CDR2: SGHRS, YFSETQ. With V trimmed by 3 bases and J by 7 bases, 8 bases remained unmatched. The CDR3 runs to 15 residues. The CDR3 is CASSSLAGDRNEQFF. CDR3 nucleotides: TGCGCCAGCAGCTCACTAGCGGGCGACCGGAATGAGCAGTTCTTC.

Only a few counts were recorded for this clone. The chain recombines TRBV30 with TRBJ1-4; D is uncertain. Germline V lookup: CDR1 GTSNPN, CDR2 SVGIG (reference sequence). CDR3 length: 13 residues. Trimming pared 2 bases from V and 8 bases from J, leaving 12 bases between. The CDR3 spells CAWSLDLREKLFF. In DNA, the CDR3 is TGTGCCTGGAGTTTAGACCTCAGGGAAAAACTGTTTTTT.

The CDR3 nucleotides read TGTGCCAGCTCACCATGGGGGGACACTGAAGCTTTCTTT. This gives the protein CASSPWGDTEAFF. The chain has TRBV18 and TRBJ1-1, with a tentative D call TRBD1 (5 bases). CDR1 is KGHSH and CDR2 is LQKENI in the germline V gene. The V gene lost 2 bases and the J gene lost 3 bases, with 7 bases spanning the gap. The CDR3 sequence is 13 residues long.

J is TRBJ1-1 and V is TRBV25-1; D unclear. Between the trimmed V and J ends, which lost 7 bases and 1 base, there was a span of 4 bases. The germline V gene has CDR1 MGHDK and CDR2 SYGVNS. This CDR3 spans 11 amino acids. CDR3 sequence (DNA): TGTGCCAGCATCCGGAACACTGAAGCTTTCTTT. Amino acid sequence: CASIRNTEAFF.

The genes are TRBV10-2 and TRBJ2-3; weak D call: TRBD1 (7 bases). V dropped 7 bases and J dropped 0 bases, with 17 bases sitting between them. This CDR3 comprises 16 residues. Germline lookup yields CDR1 WSHSY and CDR2 SAAADI. In DNA, the CDR3 is TGCGCCAGCACGGTGATACAGGGGACTAGCACAGATACGCAGTATTTT. Encoded protein: CASTVIQGTSTDTQYF.

In this sample, this clone turned up a few times. The rearrangement joins TRBV2 to TRBJ1-5, with D perhaps matching TRBD1 (6 bases). The CDR3 extends over 15 amino acids. Trimming removed 4 bases at V and 6 bases at J, with 16 bases between. In germline, CDR1 is SNHLY, CDR2 FYNNEI. CDR3 in amino acids: CASSASRTVAQPQHF. CDR3 nucleotides: TGTGCCAGCAGTGCCTCCCGGACAGTCGCTCAGCCCCAGCATTTT. The entire variable domain, with the rest obtained from reference TRBV2 and TRBJ1-5, is as follows: EPEVTQTPSHQVTQMGQEVILRCVPISNHLYFYWYRQILGQKVEFLVSFYNNEISEKSEIFDDQFSVERPDGSNFTLKIRSTKLEDSAMYFCASSASRTVAQPQHFGDGTRLSIL.

The chain is built from TRBV6-6 and TRBJ2-1; D perhaps matches TRBD1 (6 bases). CDR1 and CDR2 from the germline V gene are MNHNY and SVGAGI (reference sequence). V shed 4 bases and J shed 0 bases, with 13 bases lying between them. The CDR3 sequence is 16 residues long. CDR3 amino acids: CASSWEGGSSYNEQFF. The CDR3 bases are TGTGCCAGCAGTTGGGAAGGGGGTAGCTCCTACAATGAGCAGTTCTTC.

There are a few counts of this clone. The V gene is TRBV28, the J gene TRBJ2-7; TRBD2 might be the D (6 bases). Germline V gene data show CDR1 as MDHEN and CDR2 as SYDVKM. The CDR3 length is 15 residues. V was shortened by 5 bases and J by 9 bases, with 23 bases between the two germline ends. The CDR3 is CASSAGRGPVAGQYF. The DNA of the CDR3 is TGTGCCAGCAGTGCCGGGCGGGGCCCGGTGGCGGGGCAGTACTTC. The variable domain in full, completed from reference TRBV28 and TRBJ2-7, reads DVKVTQSSRYLVKRTGEKVFLECVQDMDHENMFWYRQDPGLGLRLIYFSYDVKMKEKGDIPEGYSVSREKKERFSLILESASTNQTSMYLCASSAGRGPVAGQYFGPGTRLTVT.

A note on this clone: A junction boundary mismatches the germline segment, possibly from a read error. CDR3 coding DNA: TGTGCCAGCAGCCAGGGACAGGAGAACCCTGAAGCTTTCTTT. Translated, it gives CASSQGQENPEAFF. The genes are TRBV7-9 and TRBJ1-1, with 8 bases aligning to TRBD1. Germline V gene data show CDR1 as SEHNR and CDR2 as FQNEAQ (reference sequence). The CDR3 spans 14 residues.